What follows is one T cell receptor (beta chain) and its context. This entry belongs to a study of blood T cell repertoires in COVID-19. V shed 6 bases and J shed 5 bases, with 13 bases lying between them. CDR3 length: 13 amino acids. Libraries were prepared by immunoSEQ multiplex PCR; TCRdb keeps only in-frame clonotypes and omits some of them. Of more than 150,000 clones in the sample, about 86% were seen once. The sequenced sample consisted of peripheral blood. The J gene is TRBJ2-5, the V gene TRBV12-3 or TRBV12-4; D possibly corresponds to TRBD2 (5 bases). This TCR was sampled from a woman aged 18-29 years who had recovered from COVID-19. CDR3 sequence: CASRTTSRETQYF. The CDR3 DNA reads as TGTGCCAGCAGGACTACTAGTCGGGAGACCCAGTACTTC.